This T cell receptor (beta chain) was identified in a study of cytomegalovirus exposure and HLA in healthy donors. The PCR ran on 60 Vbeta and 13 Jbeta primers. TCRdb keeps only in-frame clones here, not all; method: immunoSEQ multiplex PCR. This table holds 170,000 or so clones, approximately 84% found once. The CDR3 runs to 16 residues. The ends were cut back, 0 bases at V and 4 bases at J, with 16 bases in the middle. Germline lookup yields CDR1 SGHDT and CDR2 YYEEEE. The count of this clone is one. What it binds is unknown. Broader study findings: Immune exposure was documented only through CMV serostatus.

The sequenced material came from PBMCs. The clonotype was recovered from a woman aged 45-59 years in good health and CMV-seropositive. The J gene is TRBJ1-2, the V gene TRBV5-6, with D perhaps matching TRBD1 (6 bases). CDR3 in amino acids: CASSLEGRTETYGYTF. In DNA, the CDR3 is TGTGCCAGCAGCTTGGAAGGGCGGACAGAGACCTATGGCTACACCTTC.